Listed here are 16 T cell receptor beta chains from one sample, sequenced in a study of blood T cells in healthy people across ages. Primed by a sample-barcoded 5' primer and a J-beta primer mix, a second PCR proceeded for about 6 to 11 cycles. TCRdb re-analysed the 5' RACE reads in MiXCR, keeping a single row per CDR3 protein. The repertoire holds around 780,000 distinct CDR3 sequences, with roughly 26% as singletons. These same data were also listed under a study on T cells of mothers and their children.

The material sequenced was blood. The origin of the receptors is a boy aged 5 to 17 in good health.

This clonotype was seen a few times. The J gene is TRBJ2-1, the V gene TRBV3-1; D call uncertain. The CDR3 is made up of 14 amino acids. V gave up 1 base and J gave up 8 bases, with 12 bases separating them. The germline gives CDR1 LGHDT, CDR2 YNNKEL (reference sequence). The CDR3 sequence is CASSQGDGPYEQFF. Here the CDR3 DNA reads TGTGCCAGCAGCCAAGGCGACGGTCCCTATGAGCAGTTCTTC.

The chain links TRBV6-6 to TRBJ2-6; D gene ambiguous. V lost 6 bases, J lost 0 bases, and 12 bases lay in between. Looked up from germline, CDR1 is MNHNY and CDR2 is SVGAGI (reference sequence). CDR3 length equals 16 residues. CDR3 sequence (DNA): TGTGCCAGCAGCTCGCGTCCCCGCTCTGGGGCCAACGTCCTGACTTTC. Protein: CASSSRPRSGANVLTF.

The chain employs TRBV6-2 or TRBV6-3 and TRBJ2-7; a weak D match, TRBD2 (5 bases). The CDR3 totals 10 residues. Looked up from germline, CDR1 is MNHEY and CDR2 is SVGEGT. V was pared by 10 bases and J by 5 bases, with 9 bases between. The CDR3 DNA reads as TGTGCCACCCGAGGGAACGAGCAGTACTTC. As protein: CATRGNEQYF.

The chain has TRBV12-3 or TRBV12-4 and TRBJ1-4; D gene uncertain. Trimming left V 6 bases short and J 0 bases short, with 8 bases between. The CDR3 consists of 14 residues. The DNA of the CDR3 is TGTGCCAGCAGAAGAGGTGCAACTAATGAAAAACTGTTTTTT. As protein: CASRRGATNEKLFF.

This clonotype was picked up a small number of times. This chain uses TRBV5-1 with TRBJ1-2; D gene unclear. V was clipped by 3 bases and J by 7 bases, with 10 bases between them. The CDR3 is 12 residues long. Germline V gives CDR1 SGHRS, CDR2 YFSETQ. The CDR3 reads CASSSRVGGYTF. In DNA, the CDR3 is TGCGCCAGCAGCTCAAGGGTGGGTGGCTACACCTTC.

A few counts support this clonotype. The V and J genes are TRBV11-2 and TRBJ2-5, with 7 bases that match TRBD1. The junction had 3 bases not matched to a gene; V was cut back by 2 bases and J by 0 bases. This CDR3 comprises 15 residues. The germline V gene has CDR1 SGHAT and CDR2 FQNNGV. CDR3 in amino acids: CASSLKGGYQETQYF. For the CDR3, the DNA is TGTGCCAGCAGCTTAAAAGGGGGCTACCAAGAGACCCAGTACTTC.

This clonotype was observed a few times. The CDR3 bases are TGTGCCAGCAGCTCCTTCGGGGACAGGGAGGGCTACACCTTC. Protein product: CASSSFGDREGYTF. The gene calls are TRBV9 and TRBJ1-2; 9 bases align to TRBD1. The germline CDR1 and CDR2 sequences are SGDLS and YYNGEE. V shed 4 bases and J 8 bases; nucleotides not matched to a gene: 9. CDR3 length equals 14 residues.

The rearrangement uses TRBV27 and TRBJ2-7; possible D gene TRBD2, 6 bases. Trimming stripped 6 bases from V and 3 bases from J, with 12 bases between. Per germline, CDR1 MNHEY and CDR2 SMNVEV (reference sequence). CDR3 length: 13 amino acids. In DNA form, the CDR3 reads TGTGCCAGCAGGCGGGGATCTTTCTACGAGCAGTACTTC. Translation gives CASRRGSFYEQYF.

This clonotype was recorded once. The chain is built from TRBV2 and TRBJ2-2, with no clear D. The CDR3 covers 12 residues. V lost 4 bases and J 7 bases, leaving 7 bases between the germline ends. The V gene's germline CDR1 is SNHLY and CDR2 FYNNEI. The CDR3 sequence is CASSGVNGELFF. CDR3 bases: TGTGCCAGCAGTGGAGTGAACGGGGAGCTGTTTTTT.

The CDR3 DNA reads as TGTGCCAGCAGTTCCTCACGAAGTACAGGGAGTGGAAACACCATATATTTT. Its translation: CASSSSRSTGSGNTIYF. The chain links TRBV27 to TRBJ1-3, with a weak D call TRBD1 (6 bases). CDR1 and CDR2 from the germline V gene are MNHEY and SMNVEV (reference sequence). The germline V and J ends were trimmed by 4 bases and 3 bases, with 19 bases remaining between them. This CDR3 has 17 residues.

The chain carries TRBV29-1 and TRBJ2-5, with D unclear. V shed 1 base and J shed 3 bases, with 6 bases lying between them. The germline CDR1 and CDR2 sequences are SQVTM and ANQGSEA. The CDR3 is 12 amino acids. The CDR3 coding sequence is TGCAGCGTTGAAGGCAGTGAAGAGACCCAGTACTTC. This gives the protein CSVEGSEETQYF. Together with reference TRBV29-1 and TRBJ2-5, the CDR3 gives the full variable domain: SAVISQKPSRDICQRGTSLTIQCQVDSQVTMMFWYRQQPGQSLTLIATANQGSEATYESGFVIDKFPISRPNLTFSTLTVSNMSPEDSSIYLCSVEGSEETQYFGPGTRLLVL.

The chain carries TRBV13 and TRBJ2-3, with D possibly being TRBD1 (6 bases). This CDR3 spans 14 amino acids. Trimming removed 4 bases from V and 2 bases from J, with 10 bases in between. Germline V lookup: CDR1 PRHDT, CDR2 FYEKMQ (reference sequence). In DNA, the CDR3 is TGTGCCAGCAGCTGGACAGAATTCACAGATACGCAGTATTTT. This gives the protein CASSWTEFTDTQYF.

The V and J genes are TRBV29-1 and TRBJ2-5; unclear D gene. This CDR3 region has 12 residues. The germline V and J ends were trimmed by 4 bases and 5 bases, with 11 bases remaining between them. Germline V gene sequence: CDR1 SQVTM, CDR2 ANQGSEA. CDR3 coding DNA: TGCAGCGTTGCCAGGCCTGGGGAGACCCAGTACTTC. Amino acids: CSVARPGETQYF.

This clonotype was observed a few times. The rearrangement joins TRBV12-3 or TRBV12-4 to TRBJ1-4, with 7 bases identical to TRBD1. The CDR3 has 14 residues. Trimming took 5 bases from V and 8 from J; bases not matched to a gene: 8. The CDR3 nucleotides are TGTGCCAGCAGTCGACAGGGTCAGGGGGAAAAACTGTTTTTT. It codes for CASSRQGQGEKLFF.

The rearrangement joins TRBV5-1 to TRBJ2-1; the D is unclear. The CDR3 has 14 amino acids. The V gene's germline CDR1 is SGHRS and CDR2 YFSETQ. V was trimmed by 0 bases and J by 7 bases, leaving 11 bases between them. CDR3 residues: CASSLGPPANEQFF. CDR3 nucleotides: TGCGCCAGCAGCTTGGGGCCGCCCGCAAATGAGCAGTTCTTC.

This clonotype appeared many times. One end of the junction varies from germline; a read error may be responsible. The V and J genes are TRBV12-3 or TRBV12-4 and TRBJ2-3; D uncertain. The CDR3 covers 12 residues. The CDR3 sequence is CASSLVSDTQYF. CDR3 DNA: TGCGCCAGCAGCTTGGTGTCAGATACGCAGTATTTT.